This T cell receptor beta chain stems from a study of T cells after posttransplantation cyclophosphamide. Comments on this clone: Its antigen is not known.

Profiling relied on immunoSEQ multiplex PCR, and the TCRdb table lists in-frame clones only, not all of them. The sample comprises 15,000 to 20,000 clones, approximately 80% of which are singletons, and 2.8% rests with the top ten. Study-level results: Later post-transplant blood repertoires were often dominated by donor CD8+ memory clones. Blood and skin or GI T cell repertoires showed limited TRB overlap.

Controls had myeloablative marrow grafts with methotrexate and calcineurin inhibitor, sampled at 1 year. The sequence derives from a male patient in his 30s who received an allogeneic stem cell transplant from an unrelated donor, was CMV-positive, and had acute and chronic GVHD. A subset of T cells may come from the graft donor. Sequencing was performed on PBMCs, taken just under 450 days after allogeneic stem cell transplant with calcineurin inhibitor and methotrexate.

CDR3 in amino acids: CASRGTVVYNEQFF. The CDR3 coding sequence is TGTGCCAGCAGGGGGACAGTGGTATACAATGAGCAGTTCTTC. This chain links TRBV2 with TRBJ2-1; 7 positions match TRBD1. The V gene's germline CDR1 is SNHLY and CDR2 FYNNEI. V gave up 6 bases and J gave up 4 bases; unmatched junction bases: 6. There are 14 residues in the CDR3.